This TCR beta chain was captured by sequencing in a study of blood T cells in healthy people across ages. V dropped 6 bases and J dropped 3; count of bases not matched to a gene: 4. CDR3 size: 13 residues. Germline V lookup: CDR1 KGHSH, CDR2 LQKENI. A second PCR, run for about 6 to 11 cycles, used a sample-barcoded 5' primer plus a J-beta primer mix. A single record per CDR3 protein comes from TCRdb applying MiXCR to the 5' RACE reads. The sample contains 1.5 million to 2 million distinct CDR3 sequences, 28% of which appear only once. Concerning this clonotype: This may be a read error: a much more frequent sequence differs by one nucleotide.

The source material was blood. This receptor was identified in a young woman in good health. This chain uses TRBV18 with TRBJ1-2; 7 positions agree with TRBD1. The CDR3: CASSGTDDYGYTF. The CDR3 nucleotides are TGTGCCAGCTCTGGGACAGACGACTATGGCTACACCTTC.